This TCR beta chain was recovered during a study of identical twins. This clonotype was observed a handful of times. Its antigen is unidentified. TCRdb re-analysed the 5' RACE reads in MiXCR, keeping a single row per CDR3 protein. There are more than 650,000 distinct CDR3 sequences in the sample; 5.5% to 6.5% occur only once, and roughly 1.6% lies in the top ten. Whole-study results and caveats: Cross-sectional statistical analysis, not tracking of the same donors, underpinned the conclusions. Abundant beta clonotypes from cord blood bore fewer insertions; memory repertoires lacked this pattern.

The V gene's germline CDR1 is SGHTA and CDR2 FQGNSA. Trimming cost V 3 bases and J 11 bases, with 10 bases left between them. The CDR3 consists of 12 residues. The TCR originated in a man aged 18 to 35 in good health. The rearrangement links TRBV7-2 to TRBJ1-4; D gene ambiguous. Input material: naive T cells sorted from blood. The CDR3, as DNA: TGTGCCAGCAGCTTGTTCGTTGGGAAACTGTTTTTT. Translation gives CASSLFVGKLFF.